This passage covers 5 T cell receptor beta chains from one sample sequenced in a study of Graves' ophthalmopathy and Graves' hyperthyroidism (dated by TCRdb to the late 2010s). Sequenced on an Illumina HiSeq 2000. TCR beta CDR3 regions were amplified from RNA transcripts for repertoire sequencing. HTBI primers and the Qiagen OneStep RT-PCR kit were used in a first-round RT-PCR, which was followed by a second-round multiplex PCR, size selection and purification. TCRdb reprocessing: public reads trimmed at Q25 with fastp, clones called with MiXCR, in-frame beta chains kept. Each entry merges the rows of one CDR3 protein and shows their most common DNA and genes. The table for this sample lists 40,000 to 45,000 distinct CDR3 sequences; around 50% of them were counted only once. The ten largest account for roughly 18% of the sample. Input material: peripheral blood. The receptors derive from an adult man with Graves' ophthalmopathy.

This clonotype was seen just once. This sequence joins TRBV5-1 and TRBJ2-7, with a tentative D call TRBD2 (6 bases). Trimming took 3 bases from V and 3 from J, leaving 16 bases between them. Germline lookup yields CDR1 SGHRS and CDR2 YFSETQ. This CDR3 is built from 15 residues. CDR3 region: CASSWSGQGGYEQYF. DNA of the CDR3: TGCGCCAGCAGCTGGTCGGGTCAGGGAGGCTACGAGCAGTACTTC. Full variable domain (remainder filled in from reference TRBV5-1 and TRBJ2-7): KAGVTQTPRYLIKTRGQQVTLSCSPISGHRSVSWYQQTPGQGLQFLFEYFSETQRNKGNFPGRFSGRQFSNSRSEMNVSTLELGDSALYLCASSWSGQGGYEQYFGPGTRLTVT.

The chain uses TRBV24-1 and TRBJ2-3, with D unclear. Germline CDR1 reads KGHDR; CDR2 reads SFDVKD. The CDR3 is made up of 12 amino acids. Trimming removed 4 bases from V and 3 bases from J, with 4 bases in between. The CDR3 DNA is TGTGCCACCAGTGAGGGGACAGATACGCAGTATTTT. Translation gives CATSEGTDTQYF.

This clonotype has only one observation. This chain links TRBV5-1 with TRBJ2-1; 10 bases are shared with TRBD1. CDR1 SGHRS and CDR2 YFSETQ come from the germline V gene. CDR3 length equals 14 residues. The V gene end was trimmed by 4 bases and the J gene end by 6 bases; junction bases not matched to a gene: 4. The CDR3 DNA reads TGCGCCAGCAGCCAGAGGGACAGGGGCAATGAGCAGTTCTTC. Protein sequence: CASSQRDRGNEQFF.

This chain links TRBV20-1 with TRBJ2-3; D not certain. Trimming removed 1 base from V and 5 bases from J, with 7 bases in between. The CDR3 covers 12 residues. Per the germline V gene, CDR1 is DFQATT and CDR2 is SNEGSKA (reference sequence). The CDR3 sequence is CSARVRRDTQYF. CDR3 coding DNA: TGCAGTGCTAGAGTGCGACGAGATACGCAGTATTTT.

The chain carries TRBV20-1 and TRBJ1-2, with TRBD1 matching over 8 bases. V was clipped by 4 bases and J by 0 bases; unmatched bases: 4. The CDR3 totals 14 residues. The germline V gene has CDR1 DFQATT and CDR2 SNEGSKA (reference sequence). The CDR3 loop reads CSAKGTGTNYGYTF. The CDR3 DNA is TGCAGTGCTAAAGGGACAGGAACTAACTATGGCTACACCTTC.